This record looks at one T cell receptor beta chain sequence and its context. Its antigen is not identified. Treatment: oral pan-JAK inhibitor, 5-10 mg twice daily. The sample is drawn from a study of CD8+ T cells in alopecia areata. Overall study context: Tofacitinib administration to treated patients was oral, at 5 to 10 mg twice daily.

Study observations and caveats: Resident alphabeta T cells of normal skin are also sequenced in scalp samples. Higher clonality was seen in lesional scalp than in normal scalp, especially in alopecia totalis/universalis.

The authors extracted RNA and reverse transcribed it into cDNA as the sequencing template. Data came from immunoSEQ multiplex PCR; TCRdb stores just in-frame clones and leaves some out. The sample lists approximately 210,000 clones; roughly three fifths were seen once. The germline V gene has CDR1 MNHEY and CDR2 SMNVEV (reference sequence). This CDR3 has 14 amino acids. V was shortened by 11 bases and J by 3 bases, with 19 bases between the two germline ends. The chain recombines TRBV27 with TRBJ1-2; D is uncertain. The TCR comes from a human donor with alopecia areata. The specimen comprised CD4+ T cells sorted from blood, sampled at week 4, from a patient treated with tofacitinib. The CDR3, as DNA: TGTGCCTCCCGAGGAGCTGTACAGTACTATGGCTACACCTTC. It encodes CASRGAVQYYGYTF.